Listed here is a single T cell receptor beta chain. In the authors' workflow: Reference gene primer amplification in the assay estimated nucleated cell counts. Measured with immunoSEQ multiplex PCR; TCRdb has only the in-frame clones, and not every one. For V, J and clone size, that table is used; D and trimming come from the DNA. The sample includes under 95,000 clones, approximately 78% of them seen just once. The CDR3 consists of 12 residues. Trimming took 0 bases from V and 2 from J, leaving 2 bases between them. Germline CDR1 and CDR2: LNHNV and YYDKDF (reference sequence). The sample is drawn from a study of blood T cell repertoires in COVID-19. On the study more broadly: Some COVID-19 samples were acute and others convalescent; all came from the United States, Italy and Spain. From T cells, B-cell-depleted T cells, or PBMCs came the material, which was cDNA or gDNA.

This TCR came from a woman aged 80 or over with acute or convalescent COVID-19. Source material: peripheral blood. This chain connects TRBV15 to TRBJ2-7; D ambiguous. The CDR3 DNA sequence: TGTGCCACCAGCAGAGATACCTACGAGCAGTACTTC. It specifies CATSRDTYEQYF.